This T cell receptor beta chain is drawn from a study of CD8 T cells in ankylosing spondylitis. Findings and limits, study-wide: A TCR beta motif of fewer than 10 highly homologous variants seemed to mark ankylosing spondylitis blood. Clones tied to disease were said to be significantly enriched in matched ankylosing spondylitis synovial fluid.

V was pared by 0 bases and J by 4 bases, with 10 bases between. The CDR3 has 15 residues. Germline V gene data show CDR1 as SGDLS and CDR2 as YYNGEE. Quantitative molecular-barcoded 5'-RACE generated the TCR beta libraries. One entry per CDR3 protein, called by TCRdb with MiXCR from the 5' RACE reads. The repertoire consists of fewer than 450,000 distinct CDR3 sequences, with about a sixth occurring once and the leading ten covering 1%. Points on this clonotype: Its antigen is not identified.

The sequence derives from a male donor with ankylosing spondylitis. The J gene is TRBJ2-2, the V gene TRBV9; tentatively, D is TRBD2 (6 bases). Sequencing used blood, either unsorted or a sorted T cell fraction (not recorded which). CDR3 sequence: CASSVAEGVTGELFF. The CDR3, as DNA: TGTGCCAGCAGCGTAGCGGAGGGCGTCACCGGGGAGCTGTTTTTT.